The 20 T cell receptor beta chains below come from one sample, sequenced in a study of T cell repertoires in cytomegalovirus infection. A single record per CDR3 protein comes from TCRdb applying MiXCR to the reads. This table holds hundreds of thousands of distinct CDR3 sequences, about a third found once. Sample: PBMCs. Receptors originate from a human donor in good health (CMV status not recorded). Some clones in this sample may be carry-over from other donors' samples.

This clonotype was found a few times. This chain links TRBV6-5 with TRBJ2-7, with D perhaps matching TRBD1 (5 bases). There are 14 residues in the CDR3. Per the germline V gene, CDR1 is MNHEY and CDR2 is SVGAGI. V was trimmed by 2 bases and J by 1 base, leaving 9 bases between them. DNA for the CDR3: TGTGCCAGCAGTTACACGACAGATTCCTACGAGCAGTACTTC. Translated, it gives CASSYTTDSYEQYF.

The V gene is TRBV2, the J gene TRBJ1-5; TRBD1 might be the D (6 bases). This CDR3 region has 15 residues. The germline V gene encodes CDR1 SNHLY and CDR2 FYNNEI. Trimming cost V 2 bases and J 6 bases, with 14 bases left between them. The CDR3 is CASSEPGANGQPQHF. In DNA form, the CDR3 reads TGTGCCAGCAGTGAACCGGGGGCAAATGGTCAGCCCCAGCATTTT.

The rearrangement joins TRBV7-3 to TRBJ2-3, with D perhaps TRBD1 or TRBD2 (5 bases each). The CDR3 has 15 residues. Trimming removed 1 base at V and 9 bases at J, with 17 bases between. Germline V gives CDR1 SGHTA, CDR2 FQGTGA. This CDR3 reads CASSLMGTVLETQYF. CDR3 in DNA: TGTGCCAGCAGCTTAATGGGGACCGTCCTGGAGACGCAGTATTTT.

This clonotype has a handful of counts. V gene TRBV20-1 combines with J gene TRBJ2-1, with 11 nucleotides matching TRBD2. The ends lost 7 bases at V and 9 bases at J; junction bases unmatched: 11. CDR3 size: 14 residues. Germline CDR1 reads DFQATT; CDR2 reads SNEGSKA (reference sequence). CDR3 nucleotides: TGCAGTGTCCCGGGACTAGCGGTCGAGGGTGAGCAGTTCTTC. Translated, it gives CSVPGLAVEGEQFF.

V usage is TRBV27 and J usage is TRBJ1-1; no firm D call. The V gene's germline CDR1 is MNHEY and CDR2 SMNVEV (reference sequence). The germline V and J ends were trimmed by 2 bases and 4 bases, with 17 bases remaining between them. This CDR3 spans 16 amino acids. The CDR3 protein is CASSLQRGTKATEAFF. The CDR3 region has the DNA TGTGCCAGCAGTTTACAGCGGGGTACGAAAGCCACTGAAGCTTTCTTT.

The chain recombines TRBV12-3 or TRBV12-4 with TRBJ2-6; no clear D. The CDR3 length is 13 residues. Trimming removed 7 bases at V and 3 bases at J, with 7 bases between. This CDR3 is CASTPVGANVLTF. The CDR3 DNA reads TGTGCCAGCACCCCCGTTGGGGCCAACGTCCTGACTTTC.

This clonotype was seen only a few times. The genes are TRBV4-1 and TRBJ1-3; no reliable D call. Trimming removed 1 base at V and 0 bases at J, with 13 bases between. The CDR3 has 17 residues. CDR1 is MGHRA and CDR2 is YSYEKL in the germline V gene. The CDR3, as DNA: TGCGCCAGCAGCCAAGGACCCTTTGTAGGCTCTGGAAACACCATATATTTT. Translating it yields CASSQGPFVGSGNTIYF.

This clonotype was detected only a few times. The rearrangement links TRBV18 to TRBJ1-1, with D perhaps TRBD1 (5 bases). The CDR3 spans 13 residues. Deletions cut 2 bases from V and 12 bases from J, with 16 bases between. CDR1 is KGHSH and CDR2 is LQKENI in the germline V gene. The CDR3 region is CASSPRQRDSTFF. DNA of the CDR3: TGTGCCAGCTCACCAAGGCAGAGGGACTCGACTTTCTTT. The full variable domain, rest sourced from reference TRBV18 and TRBJ1-1, is NAGVMQNPRHLVRRRGQEARLRCSPMKGHSHVYWYRQLPEEGLKFMVYLQKENIIDESGMPKERFSAEFPKEGPSILRIQQVVRGDSAAYFCASSPRQRDSTFFGQGTRLTVV.

The rearrangement uses TRBV28 and TRBJ2-5; 14 bases agree with TRBD2. Per the germline V gene, CDR1 is MDHEN and CDR2 is SYDVKM. This CDR3 is built from 19 residues. Trimming removed 6 bases from V and 0 bases from J; junction bases left unmatched: 12. The CDR3 region has the DNA TGTGCCAGCAGCCATTCTCCGGGACTAGCGGGAGTGCACCAAGAGACCCAGTACTTC. Its protein is CASSHSPGLAGVHQETQYF.

The sample holds a few counts of this clonotype. This sequence joins TRBV6-6 and TRBJ2-1; 8 bases fit TRBD2. CDR3 size: 15 residues. CDR1 and CDR2 from the germline V gene are MNHNY and SVGAGI (reference sequence). The trim removed 9 bases at V and 1 base at J, leaving 8 bases unmatched. For the CDR3, the DNA is TGTGCCAGTAAAGCACCGGGAGGGTCCTACAATGAGCAGTTCTTC. Translating it yields CASKAPGGSYNEQFF.

This chain connects TRBV6-2 or TRBV6-3 to TRBJ2-7; TRBD2 is a possible D gene (5 bases). The V gene's germline CDR1 is MNHEY and CDR2 SVGEGT. CDR3 size: 14 residues. The V gene lost 6 bases and the J gene lost 3 bases, with 15 bases spanning the gap. CDR3 in DNA: TGTGCCAGCAGCGGGATCTGGGAACTCTACGAGCAGTACTTC. Translating gives CASSGIWELYEQYF.

The chain combines TRBV24-1 with TRBJ1-5, with D maybe TRBD1 (6 bases). Between the trimmed V and J ends, which lost 12 bases and 1 base, there was a span of 15 bases. Germline V gene sequence: CDR1 KGHDR, CDR2 SFDVKD. This CDR3 contains 14 residues. The DNA for the CDR3 is TGTGCCTCAGATGACAGGTTAAGCAATCAGCCCCAGCATTTT. Protein product: CASDDRLSNQPQHF.

The J gene is TRBJ1-2, the V gene TRBV28, with 10 bases identical to TRBD1. The CDR3 is made up of 15 amino acids. Per germline, CDR1 MDHEN and CDR2 SYDVKM. The junction had 6 bases not matched to a gene; V was cut back by 7 bases and J by 1 base. As DNA, the CDR3 is TGTGCCAGCACTCCCGGGACAGGGGATAACTATGGCTACACCTTC. Its protein product is CASTPGTGDNYGYTF.

The genes are TRBV28 and TRBJ1-1; D is possibly TRBD1 (5 bases). The germline V gene has CDR1 MDHEN and CDR2 SYDVKM. V was shortened by 3 bases and J by 3 bases, with 20 bases between the two germline ends. The CDR3 length is 17 residues. The CDR3 region is CASSFVAGRSGHTEAFF. CDR3 nucleotide sequence: TGTGCCAGCAGTTTCGTCGCAGGGCGGTCCGGGCACACTGAAGCTTTCTTT.

The chain uses TRBV6-4 and TRBJ1-6; D is perhaps TRBD1 (6 bases). V was cut by 6 bases and J by 7 bases, with 19 bases left in between. CDR3 length: 16 amino acids. Per germline, CDR1 MRHNA and CDR2 SNTAGT. The CDR3 coding sequence is TGTGCCAGCAGCCTTGAACCTAGGGGGGGGAATTCACCCCTCCACTTT. This encodes CASSLEPRGGNSPLHF.

V usage is TRBV5-1 and J usage is TRBJ2-3; 13 bases fit TRBD2. The CDR3 has 18 residues. V was pared by 3 bases and J by 2 bases, with 9 bases of the junction left unmatched. Looked up from germline, CDR1 is SGHRS and CDR2 is YFSETQ. The CDR3 sequence: CASSSGLAGSTNTDTQYF. In DNA form, the CDR3 reads TGCGCCAGCAGCTCGGGACTAGCGGGGTCGACTAACACAGATACGCAGTATTTT.

This clonotype was seen once. A read error is possible here, since a much larger clone lies one base away. The V gene is TRBV7-8, the J gene TRBJ2-7; 7 bases align to TRBD1. Germline CDR1 SGHVS, CDR2 FQNEAQ. V shed 5 bases, J shed 1 base, and the junction held 11 bases outside the gene matches. The CDR3 covers 16 residues. The CDR3 DNA sequence: TGTGCCAGCAGCCCTAGGGGGCAGCTTAGGTCCTACGAGCAGTACTTC. This translates into CASSPRGQLRSYEQYF.

The CDR3 bases are TGTGCCAGCAGTGAAGCGAGGGGACAGTATAGCAATCAGCCCCAGCATTTT. It codes for CASSEARGQYSNQPQHF. This rearrangement joins TRBV6-1 to TRBJ1-5, with 7 bases lining up with TRBD1. Germline loops: CDR1 MNHNS, CDR2 SASEGT. The CDR3 length is 17 residues. Trimming took 0 bases from V and 0 from J; bases not matched to a gene: 5.

V gene TRBV12-3 or TRBV12-4 combines with J gene TRBJ2-1; 9 bases map to TRBD1. The J segment lost 9 bases and the V segment lost 4 bases, leaving 7 bases of the junction unmatched. The CDR3 contains 14 residues. The CDR3 protein is CASSSPRDRVEQFF. The CDR3 region has the DNA TGTGCCAGCAGTTCACCCCGGGACAGGGTTGAGCAGTTCTTC.

Points on this clonotype: Compared with germline, one end of the junction differs, possibly owing to a read error. The chain recombines TRBV28 with TRBJ2-1; TRBD2 matches 10 bases. The CDR3 is made up of 15 amino acids. Germline CDR1 and CDR2: MDHEN and SYDVKM. Written as DNA, the CDR3 is TGTGCCAGCAGGTCACTAGCGGGGATTTACAATGAGCAGTCCTTC. Translated: CASRSLAGIYNEQSF.